This is a list of T cell receptor beta chains from one sample in a study of blood T cells in healthy people across ages. One entry per CDR3 protein results from TCRdb running MiXCR on the 5' RACE reads. The sample carries more than 1,400,000 distinct CDR3 sequences, around 42% recorded once. The sequenced sample consisted of blood. The receptors here all came from a young woman in good health. Each CDR3 is given with its conserved first and last residue. D genes are given only for firm matches. Clone size is not always given. Where it is, it says once, few, many or a class for expanded clones.

TRBV12-3/TRBV12-4,TRBJ2-5,.,few,15,TGTGCCAGCAGGAAGGACCGCTCACCATCTAATGAGCAGTACTTC,CASRKDRSPSNEQYF
TRBV7-2,TRBJ1-1,.,few,15,TGTGCCAGCAGCGAGCGGGCGACAGTACACACTGAAGCTTTCTTT,CASSERATVHTEAFF
TRBV2,TRBJ1-5,.,.,17,TGTGCCAGCAGTGAAAGATTTCGGGTGGAGGGGCCTCAGCCCCAGCATTTT,CASSERFRVEGPQPQHF
TRBV10-1,TRBJ1-5,.,.,17,TGCGCCAGCAGTGAAGGGACGGCATTCCCTACTAATCAGCCCCAGCATTTT,CASSEGTAFPTNQPQHF
TRBV4-1,TRBJ2-5,TRBD1,.,15,TGCGCCAGCAGCCAAGATGAGACAGGGGGAGAGACCCAGTACTTC,CASSQDETGGETQYF
TRBV10-3,TRBJ2-5,.,few,13,TGTGCCATCAAGGACTCCCCGGTTGAGACCCAGTACTTC,CAIKDSPVETQYF
TRBV9,TRBJ2-3,.,.,16,TGTGCCAGCAGCGGGGGGGAACTTTCACCCACAGATACGCAGTATTTT,CASSGGELSPTDTQYF
TRBV27,TRBJ2-7,.,.,16,TGTGCCAGCAGTTTATCGTCAACGGTTCCCTACAATGAGCAGTACTTC,CASSLSSTVPYNEQYF
TRBV11-2,TRBJ2-5,.,.,14,TGTGCCAGCAGCTTAGGGGACTTTAAAGAGACCCAGTACTTC,CASSLGDFKETQYF
TRBV3-1,TRBJ2-7,TRBD2,.,15,TGTGCCAGCAGCCATCGGACTAGCGGGAGCTACGAGCAGTACTTC,CASSHRTSGSYEQYF
TRBV12-5,TRBJ2-5,.,.,15,TGTGCTAGTGGTACGGGGTATACGTACCAAGAGACCCAGTACTTC,CASGTGYTYQETQYF
TRBV10-3,TRBJ2-3,TRBD2,few,15,TGTGCCAGCGGGGGCTCTAGCGGGGCCACAGATACGCAGTATTTT,CASGGSSGATDTQYF
TRBV4-2,TRBJ2-1,.,.,15,TGTGCCAGCAGCCAAGAGGGCCTAATAGGGGATGAGCAGTTCTTC,CASSQEGLIGDEQFF
TRBV2,TRBJ2-3,TRBD1,.,16,TGTGCCAGCAGTGCCCCCGACAGGGGGGTCACAGATACGCAGTATTTT,CASSAPDRGVTDTQYF
TRBV10-3,TRBJ2-7,TRBD2,few,17,TGTGCCATCAGTGACCCCGGGACTAGCGGGAGACTAGACGAGCAGTACTTC,CAISDPGTSGRLDEQYF
TRBV20-1,TRBJ2-7,.,.,14,TGCAGTGCTATAGTTTCCTCTAAGTCCTACGAGCAGTACTTC,CSAIVSSKSYEQYF
TRBV7-2,TRBJ2-7,.,.,13,TGTGCCAGCAGCCGCCCAGCAGTCACCGAGCAGTACTTC,CASSRPAVTEQYF
TRBV7-2,TRBJ2-1,TRBD2,.,19,TGTGCCAGCAGCTTAGGCGGGGGACTAGCGGGGGCCTCTTACAATGAGCAGTTCTTC,CASSLGGGLAGASYNEQFF
TRBV25-1,TRBJ2-7,.,.,16,TGTGCCAGCAGTGAATTCGTCCCAGCGAAATACTACGAGCAGTACTTC,CASSEFVPAKYYEQYF
TRBV9,TRBJ2-6,.,.,14,TGTGCCAGCAGCGTAGAGGTTGGGGCCAACGTCCTGACTTTC,CASSVEVGANVLTF
TRBV6-6,TRBJ2-3,.,few,14,TGTGCCAGCACCCAACCGGGCGGCGAGGGTACGCAGTATTTT,CASTQPGGEGTQYF
TRBV12-3/TRBV12-4,TRBJ1-2,.,.,15,TGTGCCAGCAGTTTCCCCGACCGGACTAACTATGGCTACACCTTC,CASSFPDRTNYGYTF
TRBV4-1,TRBJ2-7,.,.,20,TGCGCCAGCAGCCAAGGGCTTCTCAGGGGCGAGAGCGGGATTCACAATGAGCAGTACTTC,CASSQGLLRGESGIHNEQYF
TRBV6-1,TRBJ2-7,.,few,13,TGTGCCAGCTCAGAACAGGGGGGGTACGAGCAGTACTTC,CASSEQGGYEQYF
TRBV7-9,TRBJ2-5,.,few,12,TGTGCCAGCAGCTTAGTAGGCCAGCCCCAGTACTTC,CASSLVGQPQYF
TRBV4-1,TRBJ2-3,TRBD1,.,15,TGCGCCAGCAGGCATACAGGGGGCACCACAGATACGCAGTATTTT,CASRHTGGTTDTQYF
TRBV20-1,TRBJ1-2,.,.,13,TGCAGTGCTTTAGATGTCAGCAGCTATGGCTACACCTTC,CSALDVSSYGYTF
TRBV10-3,TRBJ2-7,TRBD2,few,16,TGTGCCATCAGTGAGTCGGCAGCGGGGGGGCTCTACGAGCAGTACTTC,CAISESAAGGLYEQYF
TRBV29-1,TRBJ2-5,.,.,14,TGCAGCGTTGACGTGCGGGCGTACCAAGAGACCCAGTACTTC,CSVDVRAYQETQYF
TRBV20-1,TRBJ2-3,TRBD2,.,13,TGCAGTGCTATACTAGCGGGAGCAGATACGCAGTATTTT,CSAILAGADTQYF
TRBV6-1,TRBJ2-3,.,few,15,TGTGCCAGCAGTGAACGACGAGGGGCGACAGATACGCAGTATTTT,CASSERRGATDTQYF
TRBV6-5,TRBJ1-1,.,many,11,TGTGCCAGCAGTTGGGGGACTGAAGCTTTCTTT,CASSWGTEAFF
TRBV10-1,TRBJ1-1,.,.,14,TGCGCCACCCCGAGGCGACAGAAGAACACTGAAGCTTTCTTT,CATPRRQKNTEAFF
TRBV7-9,TRBJ1-2,.,.,14,TGTGCCAGCAGCTTCTATGATACTAACTATGGCTACACCTTC,CASSFYDTNYGYTF
TRBV24-1,TRBJ2-1,.,few,18,TGTGCCACCAGTGATTCAGGGGGAGGGACCCAGTCGGTCAATGAGCAGTTCTTC,CATSDSGGGTQSVNEQFF
TRBV20-1,TRBJ1-1,TRBD1,.,13,TGCAGTGCTAGAGGTCCAGGGGGCACTGAAGCTTTCTTT,CSARGPGGTEAFF